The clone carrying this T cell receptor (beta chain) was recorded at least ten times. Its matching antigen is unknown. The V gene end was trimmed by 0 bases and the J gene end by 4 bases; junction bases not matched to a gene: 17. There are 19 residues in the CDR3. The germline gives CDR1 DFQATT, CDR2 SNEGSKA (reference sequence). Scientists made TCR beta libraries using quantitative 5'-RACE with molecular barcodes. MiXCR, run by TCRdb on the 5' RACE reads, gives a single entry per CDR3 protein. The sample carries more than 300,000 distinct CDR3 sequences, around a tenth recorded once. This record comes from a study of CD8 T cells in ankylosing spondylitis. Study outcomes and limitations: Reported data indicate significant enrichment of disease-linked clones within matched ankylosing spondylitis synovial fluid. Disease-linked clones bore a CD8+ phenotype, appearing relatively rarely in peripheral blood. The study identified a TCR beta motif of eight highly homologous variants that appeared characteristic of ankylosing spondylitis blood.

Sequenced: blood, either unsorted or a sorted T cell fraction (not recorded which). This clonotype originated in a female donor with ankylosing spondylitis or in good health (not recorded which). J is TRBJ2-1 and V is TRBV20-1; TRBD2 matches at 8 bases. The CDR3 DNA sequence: TGCAGTGCTAGAGATATGGGACTAGGGAGAAAATTAGGGTACAATGAGCAGTTCTTC. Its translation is CSARDMGLGRKLGYNEQFF.